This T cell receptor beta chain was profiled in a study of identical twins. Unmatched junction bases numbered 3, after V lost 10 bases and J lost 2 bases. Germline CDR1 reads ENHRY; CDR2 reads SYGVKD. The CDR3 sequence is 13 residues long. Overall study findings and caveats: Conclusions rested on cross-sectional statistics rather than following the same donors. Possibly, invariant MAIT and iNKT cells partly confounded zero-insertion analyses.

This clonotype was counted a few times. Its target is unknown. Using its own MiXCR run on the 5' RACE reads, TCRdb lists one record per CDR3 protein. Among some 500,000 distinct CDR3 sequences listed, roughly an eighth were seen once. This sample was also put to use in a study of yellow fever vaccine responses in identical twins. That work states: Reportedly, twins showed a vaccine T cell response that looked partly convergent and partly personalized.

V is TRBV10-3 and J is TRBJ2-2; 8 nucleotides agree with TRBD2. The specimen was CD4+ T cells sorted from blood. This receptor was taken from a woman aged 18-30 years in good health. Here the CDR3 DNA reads TGTGCCACCGGGACTAGAAACACCGGGGAGCTGTTTTTT. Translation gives CATGTRNTGELFF.